This is a list of T cell receptor beta chains from one sample in a study of T cells in Graves' hyperthyroidism and ophthalmopathy. TCRdb analysed the multiplex PCR reads with MiXCR anew, one entry per CDR3 protein. This table has around 610,000 distinct CDR3 sequences, roughly 14% appearing once. The specimen sequenced was blood. These receptors were collected from a woman between 40 and 50 years old with Graves' ophthalmopathy. Both conserved end residues are part of each CDR3. A D gene is named only where the DNA matches it firmly. Part of the rows lack a size; the others show once, few, many or a class for expanded clones.

v_call: TRBV6-2/TRBV6-3; clone_size: many; d_call: -; j_call: TRBJ2-6; cdr3_aa: CASSTHSGANVLTF; cdr3_nt: TGTGCCAGCAGTACCCACTCTGGGGCCAACGTCCTGACTTTC
v_call: TRBV7-2; clone_size: many; d_call: -; j_call: TRBJ2-5; cdr3_aa: CASSLVAMGLGTQYF; cdr3_nt: TGTGCCAGCAGCTTAGTGGCTATGGGCCTGGGTACCCAGTACTTC
v_call: TRBV30; clone_size: many; d_call: -; j_call: TRBJ2-7; cdr3_aa: CAWIGANYEQYF; cdr3_nt: TGTGCCTGGATAGGTGCTAACTACGAGCAGTACTTC
v_call: TRBV6-1; clone_size: many; d_call: -; j_call: TRBJ2-6; cdr3_aa: CASSGLAGSGANVLTF; cdr3_nt: TGTGCCAGCAGTGGCCTGGCAGGGTCTGGGGCCAACGTCCTGACTTTC
v_call: TRBV16; clone_size: -; d_call: TRBD1; j_call: TRBJ2-7; cdr3_aa: CASSHFTGAGEQYF; cdr3_nt: TGTGCCAGCAGCCATTTCACAGGGGCAGGCGAGCAGTACTTC
v_call: TRBV11-2; clone_size: many; d_call: -; j_call: TRBJ2-7; cdr3_aa: CASSRLALSSYEQYF; cdr3_nt: TGTGCCAGCAGTCGTCTAGCTCTGAGCTCCTACGAGCAGTACTTC
v_call: TRBV2; clone_size: many; d_call: -; j_call: TRBJ1-1; cdr3_aa: CATTELEMNTEAFF; cdr3_nt: TGTGCCACGACCGAGCTGGAAATGAACACTGAAGCTTTCTTT
v_call: TRBV24-1; clone_size: many; d_call: TRBD1; j_call: TRBJ1-1; cdr3_aa: CATSDFPTGLTFF; cdr3_nt: TGTGCCACCAGTGATTTTCCGACAGGGCTGACTTTCTTT
v_call: TRBV11-3; clone_size: -; d_call: TRBD1; j_call: TRBJ2-5; cdr3_aa: CASSTGQGYGETQYF; cdr3_nt: TGTGCCAGCAGCACGGGACAGGGGTACGGAGAGACCCAGTACTTC
v_call: TRBV6-5; clone_size: many; d_call: -; j_call: TRBJ2-7; cdr3_aa: CASSYGVRGYEQYF; cdr3_nt: TGTGCCAGCAGTTACGGCGTCAGGGGCTACGAGCAGTACTTC
v_call: TRBV30; clone_size: many; d_call: -; j_call: TRBJ1-2; cdr3_aa: CAWSKRLNYGYTF; cdr3_nt: TGTGCCTGGAGTAAAAGACTGAACTATGGCTACACCTTC
v_call: TRBV30; clone_size: many; d_call: TRBD2; j_call: TRBJ2-2; cdr3_aa: CAWSVVASGRAVYAGELFF; cdr3_nt: TGTGCCTGGAGTGTAGTAGCTAGCGGGAGGGCCGTGTACGCCGGGGAGCTGTTTTTT
v_call: TRBV6-5; clone_size: -; d_call: -; j_call: TRBJ1-1; cdr3_aa: CASSYSGTGAFF; cdr3_nt: TGTGCCAGCAGTTACTCCGGGACGGGTGCTTTCTTT
v_call: TRBV9; clone_size: many; d_call: -; j_call: TRBJ1-2; cdr3_aa: CASSVGAGGYTF; cdr3_nt: TGTGCCAGCAGCGTAGGGGCTGGCGGCTACACCTTC
v_call: TRBV6-5; clone_size: many; d_call: -; j_call: TRBJ2-7; cdr3_aa: CASNRNYEQYF; cdr3_nt: TGTGCCAGCAATCGGAACTACGAGCAGTACTTC
v_call: TRBV20-1; clone_size: -; d_call: -; j_call: TRBJ1-3; cdr3_aa: CSARDPVVSGNTIYF; cdr3_nt: TGCAGTGCTAGAGATCCCGTCGTTTCTGGAAACACCATATATTTT
v_call: TRBV6-2/TRBV6-3; clone_size: many; d_call: -; j_call: TRBJ2-2; cdr3_aa: CASSYSLAGGNTGELCF; cdr3_nt: TGTGCCAGCAGTTACTCGTTAGCAGGAGGGAACACCGGGGAGCTGTGTTTT
v_call: TRBV28; clone_size: many; d_call: -; j_call: TRBJ1-1; cdr3_aa: CASTPDGTPKKEAFF; cdr3_nt: TGTGCCAGCACTCCTGATGGGACACCTAAGAAAGAAGCTTTCTTT
v_call: TRBV5-1; clone_size: many; d_call: TRBD1; j_call: TRBJ1-5; cdr3_aa: CASSRTGANQPQHF; cdr3_nt: TGCGCCAGCAGCCGGACAGGGGCGAATCAGCCCCAGCATTTT
v_call: TRBV19; clone_size: many; d_call: -; j_call: TRBJ1-5; cdr3_aa: CASRRSGQPQHF; cdr3_nt: TGTGCCAGTCGACGATCGGGTCAGCCCCAGCATTTT
v_call: TRBV2; clone_size: many; d_call: -; j_call: TRBJ1-2; cdr3_aa: CATRQESGHLLSYTF; cdr3_nt: TGTGCCACGAGACAGGAATCCGGACACCTTTTAAGCTACACCTTC
v_call: TRBV7-3; clone_size: -; d_call: -; j_call: TRBJ1-1; cdr3_aa: CASSPQRDTEASF; cdr3_nt: TGTGCCAGCAGCCCTCAACGGGACACTGAAGCTTCCTTT
v_call: TRBV29-1; clone_size: many; d_call: TRBD1; j_call: TRBJ1-1; cdr3_aa: CSVERTGQNAFF; cdr3_nt: TGCAGCGTTGAAAGGACAGGACAGAATGCTTTCTTT
v_call: TRBV11-2; clone_size: -; d_call: TRBD2; j_call: TRBJ2-2; cdr3_aa: CASSLEFRTSFPGELFF; cdr3_nt: TGTGCCAGCAGCTTAGAATTTAGGACTAGTTTCCCCGGGGAGCTGTTTTTT
v_call: TRBV18; clone_size: many; d_call: -; j_call: TRBJ2-7; cdr3_aa: CASSPPGQYEQYF; cdr3_nt: TGTGCCAGCTCACCACCTGGACAGTACGAGCAGTACTTC
v_call: TRBV20-1; clone_size: many; d_call: TRBD2; j_call: TRBJ2-7; cdr3_aa: CSAITPLAGGYEQYF; cdr3_nt: TGCAGTGCTATTACCCCTTTGGCGGGAGGCTACGAGCAGTACTTC
v_call: TRBV2; clone_size: many; d_call: -; j_call: TRBJ1-2; cdr3_aa: CANTPDRSLYGYTF; cdr3_nt: TGTGCCAACACCCCTGACAGGAGCCTCTATGGCTACACCTTC
v_call: TRBV24-1; clone_size: many; d_call: -; j_call: TRBJ2-7; cdr3_aa: CATSDLRRQYF; cdr3_nt: TGTGCCACCAGTGATTTGAGGAGGCAGTACTTC
v_call: TRBV20-1; clone_size: many; d_call: -; j_call: TRBJ1-5; cdr3_aa: CSARDPEGSVLHSNQPQHF; cdr3_nt: TGCAGTGCTAGAGATCCTGAGGGGTCGGTCCTACATAGCAATCAGCCCCAGCATTTT
v_call: TRBV12-3/TRBV12-4; clone_size: -; d_call: TRBD1; j_call: TRBJ2-5; cdr3_aa: CASIRTGGQETQYF; cdr3_nt: TGTGCCAGCATCAGGACAGGGGGCCAAGAGACCCAGTACTTC
v_call: TRBV20-1; clone_size: few; d_call: -; j_call: TRBJ2-7; cdr3_aa: CSVWEGAGQYEQYF; cdr3_nt: TGCAGTGTTTGGGAAGGAGCGGGACAATACGAGCAGTACTTC
v_call: TRBV6-1; clone_size: many; d_call: -; j_call: TRBJ1-3; cdr3_aa: CASQRDNAGGNTIYF; cdr3_nt: TGTGCCAGCCAACGCGACAACGCGGGGGGAAACACCATATATTTT
v_call: TRBV20-1; clone_size: many; d_call: -; j_call: TRBJ1-1; cdr3_aa: CSARGVWETEAFF; cdr3_nt: TGCAGTGCTAGAGGAGTTTGGGAGACTGAAGCTTTCTTT
v_call: TRBV5-5; clone_size: many; d_call: TRBD1; j_call: TRBJ2-7; cdr3_aa: CASSLAISGQPPYEQYF; cdr3_nt: TGTGCCAGCAGCTTGGCGATATCGGGACAGCCACCCTACGAGCAGTACTTC
v_call: TRBV11-1; clone_size: few; d_call: TRBD1; j_call: TRBJ1-2; cdr3_aa: CASSEDRGGYGYTF; cdr3_nt: TGTGCCAGCAGCGAGGACAGGGGAGGGTATGGCTACACCTTC
v_call: TRBV5-1; clone_size: many; d_call: -; j_call: TRBJ1-1; cdr3_aa: CASSLVGQGHTEAFF; cdr3_nt: TGCGCCAGCAGCTTGGTAGGGCAGGGCCACACTGAAGCTTTCTTT
v_call: TRBV19; clone_size: many; d_call: -; j_call: TRBJ2-7; cdr3_aa: CASSTIRGEQYF; cdr3_nt: TGTGCCAGTTCCACAATTCGGGGGGAGCAGTACTTC
v_call: TRBV6-1; clone_size: -; d_call: TRBD2; j_call: TRBJ2-7; cdr3_aa: CASAPARLAATYEQYF; cdr3_nt: TGTGCCAGCGCCCCCGCCCGACTAGCGGCCACCTACGAGCAGTACTTC
v_call: TRBV16; clone_size: many; d_call: -; j_call: TRBJ1-2; cdr3_aa: CASSPQIQDNNYGYTF; cdr3_nt: TGTGCCAGCAGCCCACAGATACAGGATAATAACTATGGCTACACCTTC
v_call: TRBV5-1; clone_size: -; d_call: TRBD2; j_call: TRBJ2-5; cdr3_aa: CASSLPGTSGSLETQYF; cdr3_nt: TGCGCCAGCAGCTTGCCCGGGACTAGCGGGAGTCTGGAGACCCAGTACTTC
v_call: TRBV11-2; clone_size: many; d_call: TRBD2; j_call: TRBJ2-7; cdr3_aa: CASSSLSSGRRDEQYF; cdr3_nt: TGTGCCAGCAGCTCGCTGAGTAGCGGGAGACGGGACGAGCAGTACTTC
v_call: TRBV20-1; clone_size: few; d_call: -; j_call: TRBJ2-7; cdr3_aa: CSASGGTLDYEQYF; cdr3_nt: TGCAGTGCTAGCGGGGGTACGTTAGACTACGAGCAGTACTTC
v_call: TRBV20-1; clone_size: -; d_call: TRBD1; j_call: TRBJ2-7; cdr3_aa: CSARRTGWSYEQYF; cdr3_nt: TGCAGTGCTAGAAGGACAGGGTGGTCCTACGAGCAGTACTTC
v_call: TRBV19; clone_size: many; d_call: -; j_call: TRBJ1-1; cdr3_aa: CASRGLEGLNTEAFF; cdr3_nt: TGTGCCAGTAGAGGTTTGGAGGGATTGAACACTGAAGCTTTCTTT
v_call: TRBV7-3; clone_size: many; d_call: -; j_call: TRBJ2-5; cdr3_aa: CASSLNLGETQYF; cdr3_nt: TGTGCCAGCAGCTTAAATTTGGGCGAGACCCAGTACTTC
v_call: TRBV20-1; clone_size: many; d_call: TRBD2; j_call: TRBJ2-7; cdr3_aa: CSARAPLLAGPYEQYF; cdr3_nt: TGCAGTGCTAGAGCGCCCCTATTAGCGGGACCGTACGAGCAGTACTTC
v_call: TRBV6-5; clone_size: many; d_call: -; j_call: TRBJ2-5; cdr3_aa: CASSPNPGRTQETQYF; cdr3_nt: TGTGCCAGCTCTCCAAACCCGGGACGTACTCAAGAGACCCAGTACTTC
v_call: TRBV12-3/TRBV12-4; clone_size: many; d_call: -; j_call: TRBJ2-7; cdr3_aa: CASTRDHSYEQYF; cdr3_nt: TGTGCCAGCACCAGGGACCACTCCTACGAGCAGTACTTC
v_call: TRBV7-8; clone_size: few; d_call: TRBD2; j_call: TRBJ2-2; cdr3_aa: CASSSTLAGGAGELFF; cdr3_nt: TGTGCCAGCAGCTCGACCCTAGCGGGAGGGGCCGGGGAGCTGTTTTTT
v_call: TRBV20-1; clone_size: few; d_call: -; j_call: TRBJ2-1; cdr3_aa: CSALAVSSYNEQFF; cdr3_nt: TGCAGTGCTTTAGCGGTGAGCTCCTACAATGAGCAGTTCTTC
v_call: TRBV5-1; clone_size: -; d_call: TRBD1; j_call: TRBJ2-5; cdr3_aa: CASSSKTGSGAQYF; cdr3_nt: TGCGCCAGCAGCTCGAAGACAGGGTCAGGGGCCCAGTACTTC
v_call: TRBV24-1; clone_size: few; d_call: -; j_call: TRBJ2-3; cdr3_aa: CATSAHPGVQDTQYF; cdr3_nt: TGTGCCACCAGTGCCCATCCTGGGGTCCAGGATACGCAGTATTTT
v_call: TRBV6-2/TRBV6-3; clone_size: many; d_call: TRBD2; j_call: TRBJ2-7; cdr3_aa: CATFRSGRDEQYF; cdr3_nt: TGTGCCACCTTTAGGAGCGGGAGAGACGAGCAGTACTTC
v_call: TRBV7-2; clone_size: many; d_call: -; j_call: TRBJ1-1; cdr3_aa: CASSLGPIEAFF; cdr3_nt: TGTGCCAGCAGCTTAGGCCCAATTGAAGCTTTCTTT
v_call: TRBV28; clone_size: many; d_call: -; j_call: TRBJ2-7; cdr3_aa: CASSSINRYEQYF; cdr3_nt: TGTGCCAGCAGTTCGATCAATCGCTACGAGCAGTACTTC
v_call: TRBV6-2/TRBV6-3; clone_size: many; d_call: TRBD1; j_call: TRBJ2-5; cdr3_aa: CASRRTGEETQYF; cdr3_nt: TGTGCCAGCAGACGGACAGGGGAGGAGACCCAGTACTTC
v_call: TRBV5-6; clone_size: many; d_call: -; j_call: TRBJ2-5; cdr3_aa: CASRTTGSAFSETQYF; cdr3_nt: TGTGCCAGCAGAACAACAGGGTCGGCGTTTTCGGAGACCCAGTACTTC
v_call: TRBV12-3/TRBV12-4; clone_size: -; d_call: -; j_call: TRBJ1-1; cdr3_aa: CASSSNRVLPPNTEAFF; cdr3_nt: TGTGCCAGCAGTTCCAACAGGGTACTGCCCCCGAACACTGAAGCTTTCTTT
v_call: TRBV20-1; clone_size: few; d_call: -; j_call: TRBJ2-7; cdr3_aa: CSALRLVGGSYEQYF; cdr3_nt: TGCAGTGCTCTTCGACTAGTGGGAGGATCCTACGAGCAGTACTTC